The 25 T cell receptor beta chains reported below all come from one sample, sequenced in a study of T cell responses to AZD1222 COVID-19 vaccine (dated by TCRdb to the early 2020s). Libraries were prepared through the immunoSEQ multiplex PCR assay. Sourced from immuneACCESS, this table was stored by TCRdb with only in-frame sequences that have V and J called. A share of the clones is absent; for the studies checked, an unresolved V gene accounts for under half, and the remainder has no known explanation. Across this sample there are around 94,000 clones, with around nine tenths seen only once. The ten largest clones represent roughly 4% of the sample. Reading the label with the study, this specimen's time point is: baseline before first vaccination. The sample was peripheral blood, taken on day 0 of AZD1222 vaccination. The source of these receptors is an adult in good health.

This clone appeared a few times. The chain joins TRBV19 to TRBJ1-5; no firm D call. V was shortened by 0 bases and J by 6 bases, with 9 bases between the two germline ends. CDR1 LNHDA and CDR2 SQIVND come from the germline V gene (reference sequence). This CDR3 has 14 amino acids. The CDR3 reads CASSIDIQGQPQHF. In DNA, the CDR3 is TGTGCCAGTAGTATAGATATACAAGGTCAGCCCCAGCATTTT. Full variable domain (missing parts from reference TRBV19 and TRBJ1-5): DGGITQSPKYLFRKEGQNVTLSCEQNLNHDAMYWYRQDPGQGLRLIYYSQIVNDFQKGDIAEGYSVSREKKESFPLTVTSAQKNPTAFYLCASSIDIQGQPQHFGDGTRLSIL.

This sequence joins TRBV7-2 and TRBJ1-5; D remains ambiguous. This CDR3 contains 12 residues. V lost 5 bases, J lost 3 bases, and 5 bases lay in between. Germline-derived CDR1 and CDR2 are SGHTA and FQGNSA. The CDR3 nucleotides are TGTGCCAGCAGCCTATTCAATCAGCCCCAGCATTTT. Its protein product is CASSLFNQPQHF.

This chain uses TRBV6-1 with TRBJ2-7; TRBD2 might be the D (6 bases). CDR3 length equals 15 residues. Trimming removed 2 bases at V and 0 bases at J, with 11 bases between. Per the germline V gene, CDR1 is MNHNS and CDR2 is SASEGT. The CDR3 reads CASSETGDTSYEQYF. The CDR3 DNA reads as TGTGCCAGCAGTGAAACGGGGGATACCTCCTACGAGCAGTACTTC.

The V and J genes are TRBV28 and TRBJ1-1, with D possibly TRBD1 on 5 matching bases. The V gene's germline CDR1 is MDHEN and CDR2 SYDVKM. Trimming shortened V by 3 bases and J by 6 bases, and 8 bases separated the two germline ends. This CDR3 is 12 amino acids long. The CDR3 sequence is CASSFVGAEAFF. The CDR3 DNA sequence: TGTGCCAGCAGTTTTGTGGGGGCTGAAGCTTTCTTT.

This chain uses TRBV5-6 with TRBJ2-7; TRBD2 matches 9 bases. The CDR3 is 18 amino acids. The trim removed 2 bases at V and 0 bases at J, leaving 12 bases unmatched. CDR1 is SGHDT, CDR2 YYEEEE, per germline. CDR3 coding DNA: TGTGCCAGCAGCTTTGATGCTAGCGGGGTACCCAGCTCCTACGAGCAGTACTTC. It is translated as CASSFDASGVPSSYEQYF.

The chain employs TRBV7-9 and TRBJ2-7; the D gene is possibly TRBD1 (6 bases). This CDR3 region has 12 residues. With 2 bases removed from V and 6 bases from J, the gap between germline ends came to 8 bases. Germline V lookup: CDR1 SEHNR, CDR2 FQNEAQ (reference sequence). The CDR3 sequence is CASSLQGLEQYF. The DNA for the CDR3 is TGTGCCAGCAGCTTACAGGGGCTCGAGCAGTACTTC.

This clone was observed a few times. This chain links TRBV28 with TRBJ2-4; D is unresolved. The length of the CDR3 is 17 residues. Trimming shortened V by 3 bases and J by 0 bases, and 15 bases separated the two germline ends. Germline V lookup: CDR1 MDHEN, CDR2 SYDVKM. CDR3 coding DNA: TGTGCCAGCAGTTTGCCCAGACTCGGGCTAGCCAAAAACATTCAGTACTTC. It yields the protein CASSLPRLGLAKNIQYF.

The rearrangement joins TRBV11-2 to TRBJ1-2; D is possibly TRBD1 (5 bases). V was clipped by 2 bases and J by 2 bases, with 6 bases between them. Germline-derived CDR1 and CDR2 are SGHAT and FQNNGV. The CDR3 is 13 residues long. CDR3 amino acids: CASSLSGNYGYTF. CDR3 nucleotides: TGTGCCAGCAGCTTATCAGGGAACTATGGCTACACCTTC. Full variable domain (rest looked up from reference TRBV11-2 and TRBJ1-2): EAGVAQSPRYKIIEKRQSVAFWCNPISGHATLYWYQQILGQGPKLLIQFQNNGVVDDSQLPKDRFSAERLKGVDSTLKIQPAKLEDSAVYLCASSLSGNYGYTFGSGTRLTVV.

CDR3 loop: CASSFKTGRRTDEQYF. The DNA of the CDR3 is TGTGCCAGCAGCTTCAAGACAGGGCGGCGTACGGACGAGCAGTACTTC. The chain has TRBV7-2 and TRBJ2-7; 7 nucleotides agree with TRBD1. CDR1 is SGHTA and CDR2 is FQGNSA in the germline V gene. J gave up 5 bases and V 3 bases, and 13 bases lay outside the gene matches. The CDR3 has 16 amino acids. Drawing the rest from reference TRBV7-2 and TRBJ2-7, the complete variable domain is GAGVSQSPSNKVTEKGKDVELRCDPISGHTALYWYRQSLGQGLEFLIYFQGNSAPDKSGLPSDRFSAERTGGSVSTLTIQRTQQEDSAVYLCASSFKTGRRTDEQYFGPGTRLTVT.

The chain combines TRBV7-9 with TRBJ2-2; 10 bases are shared with TRBD1. CDR3 length equals 14 residues. Looked up from germline, CDR1 is SEHNR and CDR2 is FQNEAQ (reference sequence). With V trimmed by 4 bases and J by 4 bases, 0 bases remained unmatched. CDR3 sequence (DNA): TGTGCCAGCAGCTGGGACAGGGGCACCGGGGAGCTGTTTTTT. This translates into CASSWDRGTGELFF.

The count of this clone is one. The chain has TRBV7-8 and TRBJ2-3, with TRBD2 identical over 11 bases. V lost 5 bases to trimming and J lost 5 bases; unmatched junction nucleotides: 6. The CDR3 is made up of 15 amino acids. From germline, CDR1 is SGHVS and CDR2 FQNEAQ. CDR3 loop: CASSEYSGGVDTQYF. CDR3 sequence (DNA): TGTGCCAGCAGCGAATATAGCGGGGGGGTAGATACGCAGTATTTT.

This clone was recorded a few times. The rearrangement links TRBV27 to TRBJ2-7, with D maybe TRBD1 (6 bases). Germline lookup yields CDR1 MNHEY and CDR2 SMNVEV (reference sequence). The CDR3 contains 13 residues. The V end was cut by 10 bases, the J end by 4 bases, with 17 bases between. The DNA of the CDR3 is TGTGCCACCTCAGACAGGCCCCCATACGAGCAGTACTTC. Translating it yields CATSDRPPYEQYF.

The chain combines TRBV30 with TRBJ1-1; D unclear. CDR3 length equals 13 residues. The V gene lost 3 bases and the J gene lost 0 bases, with 8 bases spanning the gap. Germline CDR1 reads GTSNPN; CDR2 reads SVGIG (reference sequence). The CDR3 region is CAWSPILNTEAFF. CDR3 coding DNA: TGTGCCTGGAGCCCTATATTGAACACTGAAGCTTTCTTT.

This clone was found once. V usage is TRBV7-8 and J usage is TRBJ2-3; D is possibly TRBD2 (5 bases). The V and J ends lost 1 base and 4 bases respectively, with 21 bases between them. The CDR3 has 18 amino acids. Germline V lookup: CDR1 SGHVS, CDR2 FQNEAQ. The CDR3 coding sequence is TGTGCCAGCAGCTTAGAATTGATCCGGGCGGGTCGGGCAGATACGCAGTATTTT. Protein sequence: CASSLELIRAGRADTQYF.

The rearrangement joins TRBV2 to TRBJ1-1, with 7 bases matching TRBD1. The CDR3 sequence is 12 residues long. J gave up 4 bases and V 10 bases, and 6 bases lay outside the gene matches. Per germline, CDR1 SNHLY and CDR2 FYNNEI. The CDR3 spells CANGTAGTEAFF. DNA of the CDR3: TGTGCCAACGGGACAGCAGGCACTGAAGCTTTCTTT.

The chain has TRBV6-6 and TRBJ1-1; no clear D gene. V lost 5 bases, J lost 1 base, and 8 bases lay in between. The CDR3 has 13 residues. The V gene's germline CDR1 is MNHNY and CDR2 SVGAGI (reference sequence). DNA of the CDR3: TGTGCCAGCAGTCTCACAGAGAACACTGAAGCTTTCTTT. Its protein product is CASSLTENTEAFF.

The chain uses TRBV6-5 and TRBJ2-7; 7 positions agree with TRBD1. The J segment lost 2 bases and the V segment lost 7 bases, leaving 5 bases of the junction unmatched. This CDR3 contains 13 residues. Germline lookup yields CDR1 MNHEY and CDR2 SVGAGI. DNA for the CDR3: TGTGCCAGCATGGACAGGCAAGCCTACGAGCAGTACTTC. Translated: CASMDRQAYEQYF.

This clone occurred once. V and J are TRBV4-3 and TRBJ2-3; possibly TRBD1 or TRBD2 for D (5 bases each). Germline assignment: CDR1 LGHNA and CDR2 YSLEER. V was shortened by 0 bases and J by 2 bases, with 18 bases between the two germline ends. The CDR3 is 18 residues long. The CDR3 reads CASSQDLGDPSFTDTQYF. Written as DNA, the CDR3 is TGCGCCAGCAGCCAAGATCTGGGGGACCCTTCTTTCACAGATACGCAGTATTTT.

The chain couples TRBV12-5 to TRBJ2-1; TRBD1 aligns across 7 bases. J was trimmed by 4 bases and V by 6 bases; bases with no gene match: 12. This CDR3 has 16 residues. Germline-derived CDR1 and CDR2 are LGHNT and FRNRAP. CDR3 bases: TGTGCTAGTGGGTGGGACGTCGGGACAGCATACAATGAGCAGTTCTTC. It encodes CASGWDVGTAYNEQFF. Full variable domain (remainder filled in from reference TRBV12-5 and TRBJ2-1): DARVTQTPRHKVTEMGQEVTMRCQPILGHNTVFWYRQTMMQGLELLAYFRNRAPLDDSGMPKDRFSAEMPDATLATLKIQPSEPRDSAVYFCASGWDVGTAYNEQFFGPGTRLTVL.

This clone was counted a few times. The CDR3 reads CASSESEGAGYGYTF. Here the CDR3 DNA reads TGTGCCAGCAGTGAAAGTGAGGGAGCGGGATATGGCTACACCTTC. J is TRBJ1-2 and V is TRBV6-1; D gene ambiguous. CDR1 and CDR2 (germline): MNHNS, SASEGT. V lost 2 bases and J 5 bases, leaving 15 bases between the germline ends. The CDR3 has 15 amino acids.

V gene TRBV19 combines with J gene TRBJ1-4, with 8 bases aligning to TRBD1. Germline V gives CDR1 LNHDA, CDR2 SQIVND (reference sequence). CDR3 length equals 15 residues. Germline trimming cut 7 bases from V and 8 bases from J; bases unmatched to any gene: 12. The CDR3 DNA reads TGTGCCAGTACCCCCCCCCAGGGGGCGGGCGAAAAACTGTTTTTT. Protein: CASTPPQGAGEKLFF.

The chain uses TRBV4-3 and TRBJ2-1; 14 bases align to TRBD2. V shed 4 bases and J 13 bases; nucleotides not matched to a gene: 24. Germline loops: CDR1 LGHNA, CDR2 YSLEER. The CDR3 has 20 amino acids. CDR3 DNA sequence: TGCGCCAGCAGCCCCCGAAGAGCTGGACTAGCGGGGGGCCGAAGACTCAATCAGTTCTTC. It codes for CASSPRRAGLAGGRRLNQFF.

The gene calls are TRBV7-9 and TRBJ2-2; D is unresolved. The CDR3 contains 14 residues. Per the germline V gene, CDR1 is SEHNR and CDR2 is FQNEAQ (reference sequence). Trimming removed 3 bases from V and 5 bases from J, with 10 bases in between. The CDR3: CASSFWLGTGELFF. CDR3 nucleotide sequence: TGTGCCAGCAGCTTTTGGTTAGGGACCGGGGAGCTGTTTTTT.

This chain joins TRBV7-9 and TRBJ1-4; D call uncertain. Trimming left V 1 base short and J 0 bases short, with 6 bases between. Looked up from germline, CDR1 is SEHNR and CDR2 is FQNEAQ (reference sequence). The CDR3 totals 15 residues. The CDR3 DNA reads TGTGCCAGCAGCTTAGGTCAAGCAACTAATGAAAAACTGTTTTTT. Its protein product is CASSLGQATNEKLFF.

The V call is TRBV7-2, the J call TRBJ1-1; TRBD1 agrees at 7 bases. This CDR3 has 15 amino acids. V lost 5 bases and J lost 0; bases outside the gene matches: 6. Per the germline V gene, CDR1 is SGHTA and CDR2 is FQGNSA. The DNA for the CDR3 is TGTGCCAGCAGCAAAGCGGGACAGATGAACACTGAAGCTTTCTTT. Amino acids: CASSKAGQMNTEAFF.